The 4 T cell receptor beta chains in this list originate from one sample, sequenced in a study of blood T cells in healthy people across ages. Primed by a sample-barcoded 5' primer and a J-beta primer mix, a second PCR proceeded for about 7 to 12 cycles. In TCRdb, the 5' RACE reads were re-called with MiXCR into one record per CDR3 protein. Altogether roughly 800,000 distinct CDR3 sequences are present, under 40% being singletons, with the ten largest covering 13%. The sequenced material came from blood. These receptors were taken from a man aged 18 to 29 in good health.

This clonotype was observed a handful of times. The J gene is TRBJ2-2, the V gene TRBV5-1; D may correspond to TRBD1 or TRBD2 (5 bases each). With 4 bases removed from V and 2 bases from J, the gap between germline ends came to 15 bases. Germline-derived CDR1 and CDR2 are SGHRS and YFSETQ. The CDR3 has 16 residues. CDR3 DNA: TGCGCCAGCAGCACCGATGGGGGAGACAACACCGGGGAGCTGTTTTTT. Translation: CASSTDGGDNTGELFF.

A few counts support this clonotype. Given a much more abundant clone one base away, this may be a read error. CDR3 region: CATSEPTDYNEQYF. The CDR3 DNA is TGTGCCACCAGTGAGCCGACGGACTACAATGAGCAGTACTTC. The rearrangement links TRBV24-1 to TRBJ2-7, with D possibly being TRBD2 (6 bases). The CDR3 is 14 amino acids. V lost 4 bases, J lost 7 bases, and 16 bases lay in between. CDR1 KGHDR and CDR2 SFDVKD come from the germline V gene.

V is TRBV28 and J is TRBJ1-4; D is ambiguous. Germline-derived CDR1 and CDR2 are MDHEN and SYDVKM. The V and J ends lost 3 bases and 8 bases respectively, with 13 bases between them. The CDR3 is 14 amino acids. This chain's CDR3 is CASSFRGAHEKLFF. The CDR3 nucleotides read TGTGCCAGCAGTTTCCGGGGTGCCCACGAAAAACTGTTTTTT.

CDR3 residues: CASSPQTGENTEAFF. The CDR3 bases are TGTGCCAGCAGCCCTCAGACAGGGGAGAACACTGAAGCTTTCTTT. The V and J genes are TRBV7-6 and TRBJ1-1, with 8 bases that match TRBD1. J was trimmed by 1 base and V by 5 bases; bases with no gene match: 6. CDR1 and CDR2 (germline): SGHVS, FNYEAQ. There are 15 residues in the CDR3.